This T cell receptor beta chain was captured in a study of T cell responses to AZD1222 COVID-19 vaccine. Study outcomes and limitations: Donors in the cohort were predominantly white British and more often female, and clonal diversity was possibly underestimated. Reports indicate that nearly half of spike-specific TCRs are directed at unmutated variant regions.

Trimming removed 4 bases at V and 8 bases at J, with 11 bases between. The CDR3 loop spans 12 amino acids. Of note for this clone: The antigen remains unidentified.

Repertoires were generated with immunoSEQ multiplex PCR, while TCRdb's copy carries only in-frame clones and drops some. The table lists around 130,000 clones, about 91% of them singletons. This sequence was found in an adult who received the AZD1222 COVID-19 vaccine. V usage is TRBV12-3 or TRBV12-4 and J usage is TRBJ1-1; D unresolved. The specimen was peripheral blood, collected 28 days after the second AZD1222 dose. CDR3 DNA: TGTGCCAGCAGTTACCGACGGAGGGAAGCTTTCTTT. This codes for CASSYRRREAFF.